This TCR beta chain was identified during a study of cytomegalovirus exposure and HLA in healthy donors. Study-wide results and limits: Researchers reported that a few CMV-associated chains were confirmed in vitro as CMV antigen-specific.

V was pared by 8 bases and J by 0 bases, with 10 bases between. CDR1 KGHSH and CDR2 LQKENI come from the germline V gene. The CDR3 has 13 amino acids. Comments on this clone: Antigen: not known.

The PCR was carried out with 60 Vbeta primers and 13 Jbeta primers. Per the authors' pipeline: About 11 million of the roughly 80 million unique TCR beta chains counted in a later analysis were shared. Here immunoSEQ multiplex PCR was the method, and the copy in TCRdb shows in-frame clones only, minus some. V, J and clone size were drawn from that table, and D and trimming were deduced from the DNA. The sample shows under 150,000 clones, roughly 80% of them seen only once. This receptor was identified in a woman in her thirties or forties in good health and CMV-seronegative. The chain is built from TRBV18 and TRBJ1-1; D remains unclear. Sequenced input: PBMCs. CDR3 nucleotides: TGTGCCAGCCAGGACTCACTGAACACTGAAGCTTTCTTT. Translated: CASQDSLNTEAFF.